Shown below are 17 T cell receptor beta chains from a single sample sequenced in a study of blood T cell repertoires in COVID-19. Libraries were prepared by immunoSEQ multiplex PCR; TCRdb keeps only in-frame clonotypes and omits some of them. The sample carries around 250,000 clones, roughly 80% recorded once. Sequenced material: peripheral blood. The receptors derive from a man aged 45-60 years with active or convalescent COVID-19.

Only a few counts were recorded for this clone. The chain's CDR3 is CASSPGSLPNQPQHF. The CDR3 DNA reads as TGTGCCAGCAGCCCCGGGTCCTTACCTAATCAGCCCCAGCATTTT. The chain recombines TRBV9 with TRBJ1-5; D unresolved. V shed 4 bases and J shed 4 bases, with 15 bases lying between them. CDR1 is SGDLS and CDR2 is YYNGEE in the germline V gene. The CDR3 loop spans 15 amino acids.

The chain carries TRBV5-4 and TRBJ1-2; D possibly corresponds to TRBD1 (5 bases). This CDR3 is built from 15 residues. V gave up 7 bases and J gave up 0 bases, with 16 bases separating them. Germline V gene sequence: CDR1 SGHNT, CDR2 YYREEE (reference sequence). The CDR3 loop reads CASGRGRTSNYGYTF. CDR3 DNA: TGTGCCAGCGGTAGGGGCAGGACCTCTAACTATGGCTACACCTTC.

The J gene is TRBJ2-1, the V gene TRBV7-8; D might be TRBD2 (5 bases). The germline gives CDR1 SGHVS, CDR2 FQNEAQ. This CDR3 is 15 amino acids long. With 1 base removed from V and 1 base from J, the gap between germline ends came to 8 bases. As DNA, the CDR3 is TGTGCCAGCAGCTTAGACGGGGTGTCCTACAATGAGCAGTTCTTC. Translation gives CASSLDGVSYNEQFF.

The CDR3 region is CASSQDGGNYGYTF. As DNA, the CDR3 is TGTGCCAGCAGCCAAGATGGGGGGAACTATGGCTACACCTTC. The chain carries TRBV3-1 (or the pseudogene TRBV3-2) and TRBJ1-2; possible D gene TRBD1, 5 bases. Trimming left V 0 bases short and J 2 bases short, with 7 bases between. CDR3 length: 14 residues. Germline V CDR1 and CDR2: LGHDT, YNNKEL (reference sequence).

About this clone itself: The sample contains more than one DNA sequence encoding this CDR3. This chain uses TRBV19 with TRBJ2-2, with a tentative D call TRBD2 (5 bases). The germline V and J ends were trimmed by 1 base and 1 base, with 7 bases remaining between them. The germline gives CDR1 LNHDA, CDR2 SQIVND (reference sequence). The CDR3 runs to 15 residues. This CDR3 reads CASSIGGQNTGELFF. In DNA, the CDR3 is TGTGCCAGTAGTATAGGAGGGCAGAACACCGGGGAGCTGTTTTTT.

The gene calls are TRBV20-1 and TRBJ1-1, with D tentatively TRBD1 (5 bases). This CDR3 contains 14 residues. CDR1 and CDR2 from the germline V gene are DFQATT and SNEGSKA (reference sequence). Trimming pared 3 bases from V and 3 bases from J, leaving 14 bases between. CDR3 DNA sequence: TGCAGTGCTAGTCACCAGGGCGGGGACACTGAAGCTTTCTTT. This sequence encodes CSASHQGGDTEAFF.

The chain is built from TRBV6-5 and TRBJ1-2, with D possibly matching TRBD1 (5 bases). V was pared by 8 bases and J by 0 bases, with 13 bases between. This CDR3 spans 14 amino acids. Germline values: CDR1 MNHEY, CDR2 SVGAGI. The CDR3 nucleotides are TGTGCCAGCTGGGACTCCGAAGCTAACTATGGCTACACCTTC. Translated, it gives CASWDSEANYGYTF.

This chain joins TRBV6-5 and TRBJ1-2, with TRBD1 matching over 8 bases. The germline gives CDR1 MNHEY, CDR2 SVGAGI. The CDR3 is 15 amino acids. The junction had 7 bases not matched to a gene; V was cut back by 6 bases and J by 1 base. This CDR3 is CASRPSGGFNYGYTF. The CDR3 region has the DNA TGTGCCAGCAGGCCTTCAGGGGGCTTTAACTATGGCTACACCTTC.

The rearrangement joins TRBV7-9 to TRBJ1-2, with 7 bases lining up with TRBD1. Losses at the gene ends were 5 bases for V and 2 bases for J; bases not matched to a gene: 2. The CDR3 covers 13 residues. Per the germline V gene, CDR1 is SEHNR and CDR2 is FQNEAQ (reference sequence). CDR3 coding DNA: TGTGCCAGCAGCAGGGGACAGAACTATGGCTACACCTTC. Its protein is CASSRGQNYGYTF.

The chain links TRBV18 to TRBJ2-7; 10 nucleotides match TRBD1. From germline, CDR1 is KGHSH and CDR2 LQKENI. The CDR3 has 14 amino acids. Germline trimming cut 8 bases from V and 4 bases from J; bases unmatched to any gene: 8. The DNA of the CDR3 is TGTGCCAGCAAGAGGGACAGGGGTAATTACGAGCAGTACTTC. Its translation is CASKRDRGNYEQYF.

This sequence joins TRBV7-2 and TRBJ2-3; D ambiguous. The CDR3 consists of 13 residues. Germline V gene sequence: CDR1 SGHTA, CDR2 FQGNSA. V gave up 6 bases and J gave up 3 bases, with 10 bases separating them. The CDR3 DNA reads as TGTGCCAGCAGTTCCCTTAGAACAGATACGCAGTATTTT. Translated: CASSSLRTDTQYF.

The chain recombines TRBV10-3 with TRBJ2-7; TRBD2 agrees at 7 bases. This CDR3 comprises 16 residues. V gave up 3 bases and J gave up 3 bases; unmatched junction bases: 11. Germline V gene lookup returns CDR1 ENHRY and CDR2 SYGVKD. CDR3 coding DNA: TGTGCCATCAGTGACGAGCTGGGGACTAACCTCTACGAGCAGTACTTC. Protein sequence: CAISDELGTNLYEQYF.

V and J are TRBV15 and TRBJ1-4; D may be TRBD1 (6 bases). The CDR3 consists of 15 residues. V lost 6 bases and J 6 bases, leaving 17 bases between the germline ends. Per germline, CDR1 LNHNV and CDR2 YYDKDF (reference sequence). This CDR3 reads CATRSYGTTDEKLFF. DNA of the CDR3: TGTGCCACCAGATCCTACGGGACAACCGATGAAAAACTGTTTTTT.

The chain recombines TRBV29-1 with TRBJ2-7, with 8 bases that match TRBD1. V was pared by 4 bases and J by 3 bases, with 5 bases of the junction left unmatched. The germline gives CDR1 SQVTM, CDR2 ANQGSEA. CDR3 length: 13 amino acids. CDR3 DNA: TGCAGCGTTGGGGCAGGGGGCGACTACGAGCAGTACTTC. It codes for CSVGAGGDYEQYF.

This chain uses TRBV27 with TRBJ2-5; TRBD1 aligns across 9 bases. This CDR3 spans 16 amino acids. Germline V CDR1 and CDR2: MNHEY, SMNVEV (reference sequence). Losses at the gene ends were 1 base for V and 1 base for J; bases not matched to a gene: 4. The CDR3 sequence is CASSLLGTGTQETQYF. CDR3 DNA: TGTGCCAGCAGTTTATTGGGGACAGGGACCCAAGAGACCCAGTACTTC.

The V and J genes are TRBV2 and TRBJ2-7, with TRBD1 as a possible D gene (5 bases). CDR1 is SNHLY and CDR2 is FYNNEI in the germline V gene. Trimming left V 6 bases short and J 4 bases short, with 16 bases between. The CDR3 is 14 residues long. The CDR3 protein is CASRQDIQGYEQYF. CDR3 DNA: TGTGCCAGCAGGCAGGACATCCAAGGGTACGAGCAGTACTTC.

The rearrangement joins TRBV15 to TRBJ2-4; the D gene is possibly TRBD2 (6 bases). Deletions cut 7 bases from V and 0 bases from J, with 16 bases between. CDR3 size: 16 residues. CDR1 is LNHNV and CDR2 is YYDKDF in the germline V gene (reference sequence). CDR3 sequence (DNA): TGTGCCACCACCCTTCGAGCGGGTTTAGCCAAAAACATTCAGTACTTC. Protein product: CATTLRAGLAKNIQYF.